Following are 24 T cell receptor beta chains from one sample sequenced in a study of CXCR3-negative and CXCR3-positive naive CD8 T cells. In preparing the TRB cDNA libraries, 5' RACE with UMI labels was used. TCRdb re-called the 5' RACE reads and gives one entry per CDR3 protein, without DNA. In all, the sample yields roughly 55,000 distinct CDR3 sequences. These receptors are not linked to any known antigen. Notes on the study in general: Higher TRB CDR3 hydrophobicity marked CXCR3-positive naive cells relative to CXCR3-negative naive cells.

Sequencing was carried out using naive CXCR3+ CD8+ T cells from blood. The subset here: CD45RO-CCR7+CD27+CD95- naive CD8+ T cells expressing CXCR3 (TNR3+). These receptors came from a human donor in good health. Some clones in this sample may be carry-over from other donors' samples.

The chain joins TRBV20-1 to TRBJ2-7. The CDR3 is 13 amino acids. Germline loops: CDR1 DFQATT, CDR2 SNEGSKA (reference sequence). The CDR3 reads CSARVRGSYEQYF.

The V and J genes are TRBV6-5 and TRBJ2-3; lacking DNA, the TRBD2 call made by TCRdb goes unchecked. There are 16 residues in the CDR3. CDR1 and CDR2 (germline): MNHEY, SVGAGI. The CDR3 region is CASSFMTSGGTDTQYF.

The rearrangement links TRBV29-1 to TRBJ2-1; TCRdb returns TRBD2, unconfirmable since there is no DNA. From germline, CDR1 is SQVTM and CDR2 ANQGSEA. The CDR3 sequence is 13 residues long. CDR3 loop: CSVPSGGLDEQFF.

The chain couples TRBV7-9 to TRBJ1-1; the D gene TCRdb calls, TRBD1, cannot be checked with no DNA. The CDR3 runs to 14 residues. Germline V gene lookup returns CDR1 SEHNR and CDR2 FQNEAQ (reference sequence). CDR3 residues: CASSSTNGGTEAFF.

The chain couples TRBV12-3 or TRBV12-4 to TRBJ2-1. The CDR3 loop spans 13 amino acids. This CDR3 reads CASSFVALNEQFF.

V and J are TRBV23-1 and TRBJ2-5; with no DNA, the TCRdb D assignment of TRBD1 cannot be verified. TRBV23-1 is an ORF for which the function is uncertain. The length of the CDR3 is 14 residues. The CDR3 spells CASSLGRGRETQYF.

This chain joins TRBV25-1 and TRBJ2-1; the D call from TCRdb, TRBD1, cannot be confirmed without DNA. Germline assignment: CDR1 MGHDK and CDR2 SYGVNS. This CDR3 region has 16 residues. The CDR3 sequence: CASSELAQGSYNEQFF.

V is TRBV29-1 and J is TRBJ2-2; the D call from TCRdb, TRBD1, cannot be confirmed without DNA. This CDR3 has 15 amino acids. Germline CDR1 SQVTM, CDR2 ANQGSEA. The CDR3 protein is CSVAPTGLFTGELFF.

CDR3 loop: CASSLLDRTDTQYF. V usage is TRBV7-3 and J usage is TRBJ2-3. The CDR3 sequence is 14 residues long. Germline lookup yields CDR1 SGHTA and CDR2 FQGTGA.

The chain joins TRBV20-1 to TRBJ2-5; TCRdb selects TRBD1, and the lack of DNA leaves this call unchecked. Germline CDR1 DFQATT, CDR2 SNEGSKA (reference sequence). This CDR3 region has 15 residues. CDR3 protein: CSARPAGVLLETQYF.

The chain is built from TRBV7-6 and TRBJ2-2; there is no DNA to check the TCRdb D call of TRBD1. Germline V CDR1 and CDR2: SGHVS, FNYEAQ. CDR3 size: 15 residues. The CDR3 loop is CASSFGGGTTGELFF.

The rearrangement links TRBV29-1 to TRBJ2-3; there is no DNA to check the TCRdb D call of TRBD2. The CDR3 is made up of 14 amino acids. The germline V gene has CDR1 SQVTM and CDR2 ANQGSEA. The CDR3 protein is CSARLAGGPDTQYF.

The chain carries TRBV7-3 and TRBJ2-1; the D call of TRBD1 rests on TCRdb alone, since no DNA is present to check it. The CDR3 has 12 residues. From germline, CDR1 is SGHTA and CDR2 FQGTGA. CDR3 in amino acids: CASGRGRNEQFF.

The J gene is TRBJ2-3, the V gene TRBV20-1; the D call from TCRdb, TRBD2, cannot be confirmed without DNA. The V gene's germline CDR1 is DFQATT and CDR2 SNEGSKA (reference sequence). The CDR3 loop spans 15 amino acids. The CDR3 is CSATSDSQRADTQYF.

The V gene is TRBV7-9, the J gene TRBJ2-3; TCRdb returns TRBD1, unconfirmable since there is no DNA. This CDR3 has 16 amino acids. Germline V lookup: CDR1 SEHNR, CDR2 FQNEAQ (reference sequence). The CDR3 loop reads CASSSPRTGGSDTQYF. The variable domain in full, with the rest retrieved from reference TRBV7-9 and TRBJ2-3, is DTGVSQNPRHKITKRGQNVTFRCDPISEHNRLYWYRQTLGQGPEFLTYFQNEAQLEKSRLLSDRFSAERPKGSFSTLEIQRTEQGDSAMYLCASSSPRTGGSDTQYFGPGTRLTVL.

The chain has TRBV18 and TRBJ2-7; TCRdb gives TRBD1 as the D gene, but with no DNA this cannot be confirmed. The CDR3 has 16 residues. From germline, CDR1 is KGHSH and CDR2 LQKENI. The CDR3: CASSPQATDPTLEQYF.

V usage is TRBV4-3 and J usage is TRBJ1-5. CDR1 and CDR2 (germline): LGHNA, YSLEER. The CDR3 is 16 amino acids. CDR3: CASSQDRTYSNQPQHF.

The chain recombines TRBV10-2 with TRBJ2-1; TCRdb calls TRBD2, which cannot be checked without DNA. Germline loops: CDR1 WSHSY, CDR2 SAAADI. The CDR3 runs to 14 residues. The CDR3 loop is CASSEGLASNEQFF.

The rearrangement links TRBV29-1 to TRBJ1-1; checking the TCRdb D call of TRBD1 is not possible without DNA. The CDR3 covers 13 residues. CDR1 and CDR2 from the germline V gene are SQVTM and ANQGSEA. The CDR3 protein is CSVEGWGGTEAFF.

V gene TRBV27 combines with J gene TRBJ1-1; as DNA is missing, the TRBD1 call by TCRdb cannot be tested. This CDR3 has 14 amino acids. Germline loops: CDR1 MNHEY, CDR2 SMNVEV (reference sequence). This CDR3 is CASSLFSRDRVAFF.

J is TRBJ2-7 and V is TRBV7-9; TCRdb reports TRBD1, a call that lacks DNA to check it against. The CDR3 consists of 13 residues. Germline assignment: CDR1 SEHNR and CDR2 FQNEAQ (reference sequence). CDR3: CATGRGLSYEQYF.

The chain links TRBV25-1 to TRBJ2-7; TCRdb picks TRBD1, but there is no DNA to check that call. Germline V gene lookup returns CDR1 MGHDK and CDR2 SYGVNS. The length of the CDR3 is 13 residues. This CDR3 reads CASSELGAYEQYF.

CDR3 sequence reads: CASSLFWGSSSYEQYF. The rearrangement uses TRBV7-9 and TRBJ2-7. CDR1 is SEHNR, CDR2 FQNEAQ, per germline (reference sequence). This CDR3 is 16 amino acids long.

V usage is TRBV21-1 and J usage is TRBJ1-6; TCRdb's assignment of TRBD1 cannot be checked, as there is no DNA. TRBV21-1 is recorded as a pseudogene. The CDR3 loop spans 13 amino acids. The CDR3 spells CASTSDRDSPLHF.